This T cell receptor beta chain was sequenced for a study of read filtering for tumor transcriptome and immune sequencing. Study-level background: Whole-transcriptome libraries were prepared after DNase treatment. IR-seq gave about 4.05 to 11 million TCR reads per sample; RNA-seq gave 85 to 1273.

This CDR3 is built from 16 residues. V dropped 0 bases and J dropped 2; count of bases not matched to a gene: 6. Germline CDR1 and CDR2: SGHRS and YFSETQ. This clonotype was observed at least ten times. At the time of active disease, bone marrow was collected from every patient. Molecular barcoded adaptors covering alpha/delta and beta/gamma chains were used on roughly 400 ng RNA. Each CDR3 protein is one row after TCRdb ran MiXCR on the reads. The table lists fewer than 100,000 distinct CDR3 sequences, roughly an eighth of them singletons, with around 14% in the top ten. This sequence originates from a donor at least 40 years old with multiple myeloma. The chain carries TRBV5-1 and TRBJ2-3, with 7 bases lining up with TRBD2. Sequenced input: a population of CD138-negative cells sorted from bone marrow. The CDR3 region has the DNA TGCGCCAGCAGCTTGGATCGTGCGGGGGACACAGATACGCAGTATTTT. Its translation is CASSLDRAGDTDTQYF. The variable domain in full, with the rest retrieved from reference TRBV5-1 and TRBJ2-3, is KAGVTQTPRYLIKTRGQQVTLSCSPISGHRSVSWYQQTPGQGLQFLFEYFSETQRNKGNFPGRFSGRQFSNSRSEMNVSTLELGDSALYLCASSLDRAGDTDTQYFGPGTRLTVL.